These T cell receptor beta chains were read from a single sample in a study of CD8+ T cells in alopecia areata. Sequencing used immunoSEQ multiplex PCR; TCRdb keeps in-frame clones, though not all of them. Of hundreds of thousands of clones in the sample, around 64% are singletons; the top ten hold 0.75% to 0.95%. The sample here was CD4+ T cells sorted from blood, taken at week 52, from a patient treated with tofacitinib. These TCRs come from a human donor with alopecia areata. Each CDR3 is given with its conserved first and last residue. The D gene is left open where the match is weak. For some rows the clone size is stated as once, few or many, or as a class when expanded; others skip it.

CDR3: CASSQPTGGAGGYTF
DNA: TGCGCCAGCAGCCAGCCGACAGGGGGCGCCGGTGGCTACACCTTC
D: TRBD1
J: TRBJ1-2
size: NA
V: TRBV4-1

CDR3: CAWSELSGANVLTF
DNA: TGTGCCTGGAGTGAGTTGTCTGGGGCCAACGTCCTGACTTTC
D: NA
J: TRBJ2-6
size: NA
V: TRBV30

CDR3: CASSLYGGTYEQYF
DNA: TGTGCCAGCAGTTTATATGGGGGGACCTACGAGCAGTACTTC
D: NA
J: TRBJ2-7
size: few
V: TRBV27

CDR3: CASRTRSSYNEQFF
DNA: TGTGCCAGCAGGACTAGAAGCTCCTACAATGAGCAGTTCTTC
D: NA
J: TRBJ2-1
size: few
V: TRBV6-6

CDR3: CSSKVTSGDRYNEQFF
DNA: TGCAGCTCTAAAGTGACTAGCGGGGACCGCTACAATGAGCAGTTCTTC
D: TRBD2
J: TRBJ2-1
size: NA
V: TRBV29-1

CDR3: CAWSEGLAGGELFF
DNA: TGTGCCTGGAGTGAAGGCCTAGCAGGCGGGGAGCTGTTTTTT
D: NA
J: TRBJ2-2
size: few
V: TRBV30

CDR3: CASSLGQGYNEQFF
DNA: TGCGCCAGCAGCTTGGGACAGGGGTACAATGAGCAGTTCTTC
D: TRBD1
J: TRBJ2-1
size: few
V: TRBV5-1

CDR3: CASSEEETQYF
DNA: TGTGCCAGCAGTGAGGAGGAGACCCAGTACTTC
D: NA
J: TRBJ2-5
size: few
V: TRBV2

CDR3: CASRSTLNTGELFF
DNA: TGTGCCAGCAGGTCGACTCTGAACACCGGGGAGCTGTTTTTT
D: NA
J: TRBJ2-2
size: NA
V: TRBV11-2

CDR3: CAWSAGGGYTF
DNA: TGTGCCTGGAGTGCTGGAGGGGGCTACACCTTC
D: NA
J: TRBJ1-2
size: NA
V: TRBV30

CDR3: CASSWGTPFNEQFF
DNA: TGCGCCAGCAGCTGGGGGACTCCTTTCAATGAGCAGTTCTTC
D: NA
J: TRBJ2-1
size: few
V: TRBV5-1

CDR3: CASSSGGGWGNGYTF
DNA: TGTGCCAGCAGCTCCGGTGGGGGATGGGGCAATGGCTACACCTTC
D: NA
J: TRBJ1-2
size: NA
V: TRBV7-9

CDR3: CASSARPGTIGYTF
DNA: TGTGCCAGCAGCGCCCGGCCGGGGACCATCGGCTACACCTTC
D: NA
J: TRBJ1-2
size: NA
V: TRBV27

CDR3: CASSLAPGQIYGYTF
DNA: TGTGCCAGCAGCTTAGCTCCGGGACAAATCTATGGCTACACCTTC
D: NA
J: TRBJ1-2
size: NA
V: TRBV7-9

CDR3: CASSQDPSGSTDTQYF
DNA: TGTGCCAGCAGCCAAGATCCTAGCGGATCCACAGATACGCAGTATTTT
D: TRBD2
J: TRBJ2-3
size: NA
V: TRBV4-2

CDR3: CASSLNLGADQETQYF
DNA: TGTGCCAGCAGCTTAAATTTGGGGGCAGATCAAGAGACCCAGTACTTC
D: NA
J: TRBJ2-5
size: few
V: TRBV7-9